One sample yielded the 23 T cell receptor beta chains listed below, sequenced in a study of blood T cells in healthy people across ages. A J-beta primer mix and a sample-barcoded 5' primer were used in a second PCR of about 7 to 11 cycles. TCRdb independently ran MiXCR on the 5' RACE reads; one entry per CDR3 protein. The table includes some 1.6 million distinct CDR3 sequences, approximately 32% detected once. Sequencing input: blood. These receptors all stem from a woman in her 30s in good health.

The rearrangement joins TRBV13 to TRBJ1-3; no clear D gene. The V gene's germline CDR1 is PRHDT and CDR2 FYEKMQ (reference sequence). V was clipped by 1 base and J by 0 bases, with 7 bases between them. The CDR3 runs to 15 residues. This chain's CDR3 is CASSLEGLSGNTIYF. CDR3 nucleotides: TGTGCCAGCAGCTTAGAGGGCCTCTCTGGAAACACCATATATTTT.

This clonotype has a handful of counts. The rearrangement links TRBV24-1 to TRBJ1-2; the D is unclear. Germline values: CDR1 KGHDR, CDR2 SFDVKD. The CDR3 covers 12 residues. Trimming left V 6 bases short and J 7 bases short, with 11 bases between. The DNA for the CDR3 is TGTGCCACCAGTCAGGCCGTTGGTGGCTACACCTTC. Encoded protein: CATSQAVGGYTF.

A few counts support this clonotype. J is TRBJ2-3 and V is TRBV9, with 8 nucleotides matching TRBD2. V shed 3 bases, J shed 0 bases, and the junction held 6 bases outside the gene matches. Germline-derived CDR1 and CDR2 are SGDLS and YYNGEE. The length of the CDR3 is 16 residues. CDR3 sequence (DNA): TGTGCCAGCAGCGAGGGTCGGGGGGGAAGCACAGATACGCAGTATTTT. Translation gives CASSEGRGGSTDTQYF.

This clonotype was observed a handful of times. J is TRBJ1-5 and V is TRBV20-1, with 11 bases fitting TRBD1. The junction had 13 bases not matched to a gene; V was cut back by 5 bases and J by 4 bases. Germline CDR1 is DFQATT and CDR2 is SNEGSKA (reference sequence). The CDR3 has 17 residues. CDR3 in DNA: TGCAGTGCTCTCACCGGACCGGGACAGGGGGTTAATCAGCCCCAGCATTTT. This translates into CSALTGPGQGVNQPQHF.

This clonotype was seen repeatedly, ten times or more. This chain connects TRBV7-3 to TRBJ2-3; D uncertain. Germline assignment: CDR1 SGHTA and CDR2 FQGTGA. The CDR3 totals 14 residues. V was cut by 5 bases and J by 1 base, with 10 bases left in between. The CDR3 region is CASSRGKGTDTQYF. CDR3 bases: TGTGCCAGCAGCCGAGGAAAAGGCACAGATACGCAGTATTTT.

Ten or more counts support this clonotype. The chain has TRBV5-1 and TRBJ2-3; D remains ambiguous. V lost 0 bases and J lost 2, with 10 bases in between. This CDR3 contains 15 residues. Germline CDR1 SGHRS, CDR2 YFSETQ. The CDR3 sequence is CASSLGLKHTDTQYF. The DNA of the CDR3 is TGCGCCAGCAGCTTGGGTCTGAAACACACAGATACGCAGTATTTT. Looking up the rest from reference TRBV5-1 and TRBJ2-3 gives the full variable domain: KAGVTQTPRYLIKTRGQQVTLSCSPISGHRSVSWYQQTPGQGLQFLFEYFSETQRNKGNFPGRFSGRQFSNSRSEMNVSTLELGDSALYLCASSLGLKHTDTQYFGPGTRLTVL.

This clonotype was counted many times. The V and J genes are TRBV7-9 and TRBJ1-1; D is ambiguous. CDR1 and CDR2 from the germline V gene are SEHNR and FQNEAQ (reference sequence). V dropped 3 bases and J dropped 11 bases, with 4 bases sitting between them. The CDR3 covers 9 residues. CDR3 in amino acids: CASSFGAFF. The CDR3 DNA sequence: TGTGCCAGCAGCTTTGGCGCTTTCTTT.

This clonotype came up many times. This rearrangement joins TRBV9 to TRBJ1-2; D remains unclear. This CDR3 contains 11 residues. Trimming stripped 3 bases from V and 5 bases from J, with 5 bases between. Germline CDR1 reads SGDLS; CDR2 reads YYNGEE. CDR3 nucleotides: TGTGCCAGCAGCGGGTTGTATGGCTACACCTTC. It encodes CASSGLYGYTF.

Many counts were recorded for this clonotype. V is TRBV4-1 and J is TRBJ2-5; 7 bases align to TRBD1. This CDR3 has 15 residues. Germline V gives CDR1 MGHRA, CDR2 YSYEKL. Losses at the gene ends were 0 bases for V and 4 bases for J; bases not matched to a gene: 5. Written as DNA, the CDR3 is TGCGCCAGCAGCCAAGATAACAGGGGCCTAGAGACCCAGTACTTC. The encoded protein is CASSQDNRGLETQYF.

V is TRBV21-1 and J is TRBJ2-7; TRBD1, the D gene given by the table, was not confirmed from the DNA. TRBV21-1 is annotated as a pseudogene. The CDR3 has 14 amino acids. This CDR3 reads CASNPSPGQEVQYF. CDR3 DNA: TGTGCCAGCAACCCGAGCCCGGGACAGGAGGTCCAGTACTTC.

This clonotype has just a few counts. This rearrangement joins TRBV30 to TRBJ2-5; 7 bases agree with TRBD2. CDR1 is GTSNPN, CDR2 SVGIG, per germline (reference sequence). CDR3 length: 13 residues. The junction had 3 bases not matched to a gene; V was cut back by 2 bases and J by 3 bases. The CDR3 nucleotides read TGTGCCTGGAGTCGAGGACTAGAAGAGACCCAGTACTTC. It translates to CAWSRGLEETQYF.

This chain links TRBV2 with TRBJ2-1; D is possibly TRBD1 (6 bases). The germline V gene encodes CDR1 SNHLY and CDR2 FYNNEI. V gave up 6 bases and J gave up 5 bases, with 11 bases separating them. This CDR3 region has 13 residues. Written as DNA, the CDR3 is TGTGCCAGCAGACTACAGGGCAACAATGAGCAGTTCTTC. Translation: CASRLQGNNEQFF.

Of note for this clonotype: Here the CDR3 omits its conserved ending phenylalanine or tryptophan, so a read error is the likely source. The chain is built from TRBV3-1 and TRBJ2-5; TRBD2 might be the D (5 bases). The germline gives CDR1 LGHDT, CDR2 YNNKEL (reference sequence). Trimming removed 6 bases from V and 2 bases from J, with 16 bases in between. This CDR3 contains 15 residues. The CDR3: CASRNSGGTQETQYS. The CDR3 DNA reads as TGTGCCAGCAGGAACAGCGGAGGCACGCAAGAGACCCAGTACTCC.

The rearrangement links TRBV2 to TRBJ2-3; D is ambiguous. With 7 bases removed from V and 2 bases from J, the gap between germline ends came to 10 bases. The CDR3 contains 13 residues. The V gene's germline CDR1 is SNHLY and CDR2 FYNNEI. This chain's CDR3 is CASNTPLTDTQYF. CDR3 in DNA: TGTGCCAGCAATACTCCTCTCACAGATACGCAGTATTTT.

This clonotype was counted between two and nine times. This chain links TRBV6-6 with TRBJ2-3; possibly TRBD1 for D (5 bases). This CDR3 is built from 14 residues. Germline loops: CDR1 MNHNY, CDR2 SVGAGI (reference sequence). Trimming removed 6 bases from V and 1 base from J, with 11 bases in between. For the CDR3, the DNA is TGTGCCAGCAGCCCCTGGACACGCACAGATACGCAGTATTTT. It is translated as CASSPWTRTDTQYF.

This clonotype was counted a few times. The chain combines TRBV6-6 with TRBJ2-1; 8 nucleotides match TRBD2. CDR3 length: 16 residues. The germline CDR1 and CDR2 sequences are MNHNY and SVGAGI (reference sequence). V lost 0 bases to trimming and J lost 7 bases; unmatched junction nucleotides: 8. The CDR3 is CASSYSPGGQGNEQFF. The CDR3, as DNA: TGTGCCAGCAGTTACTCGCCGGGGGGGCAAGGAAATGAGCAGTTCTTC.

This clonotype showed up just a few times. As DNA, the CDR3 is TGTGCCAGTAGTATAGGAGCGGTACCCTACAATGAGCAGTTCTTC. Translated: CASSIGAVPYNEQFF. This rearrangement joins TRBV19 to TRBJ2-1; D may be TRBD2 (5 bases). The CDR3 extends over 15 amino acids. Trimming took off 1 base at V and 2 bases at J, with 9 bases between the two ends. Germline-derived CDR1 and CDR2 are LNHDA and SQIVND (reference sequence).

This clonotype was recorded a few times. V and J are TRBV15 and TRBJ1-1; the D gene is possibly TRBD1 (5 bases). Germline CDR1 reads LNHNV; CDR2 reads YYDKDF (reference sequence). The CDR3 covers 14 residues. V was cut by 0 bases and J by 7 bases, with 12 bases left in between. The CDR3 DNA reads as TGTGCCACCAGCAGAGACAGGGAGCTCGGTGAAGCTTTCTTT. Translating it yields CATSRDRELGEAFF. Full variable domain (missing parts from reference TRBV15 and TRBJ1-1): DAMVIQNPRYQVTQFGKPVTLSCSQTLNHNVMYWYQQKSSQAPKLLFHYYDKDFNNEADTPDNFQSRRPNTSFCFLDIRSPGLGDTAMYLCATSRDRELGEAFFGQGTRLTVV.

This chain uses TRBV19 with TRBJ2-5; possible D gene TRBD2, 6 bases. Germline-derived CDR1 and CDR2 are LNHDA and SQIVND (reference sequence). V lost 6 bases and J lost 6, with 17 bases in between. The CDR3 is made up of 14 amino acids. CDR3 sequence (DNA): TGTGCCAGTAGCCCCATTGGAGGGGCAAAGACCCAGTACTTC. This codes for CASSPIGGAKTQYF. The variable domain in full, completed from reference TRBV19 and TRBJ2-5, reads DGGITQSPKYLFRKEGQNVTLSCEQNLNHDAMYWYRQDPGQGLRLIYYSQIVNDFQKGDIAEGYSVSREKKESFPLTVTSAQKNPTAFYLCASSPIGGAKTQYFGPGTRLLVL.

This clonotype has a handful of counts. The chain links TRBV3-1 to TRBJ2-3, with 7 bases matching TRBD1. The V segment lost 4 bases and the J segment 0 bases; nucleotides outside the gene matches: 4. CDR1 is LGHDT, CDR2 YNNKEL, per germline (reference sequence). The CDR3 has 15 amino acids. In nucleotides, the CDR3 is TGTGCCAGCAGCCTGACAGGGTATAGCACAGATACGCAGTATTTT. Amino acids: CASSLTGYSTDTQYF.

This chain links TRBV15 with TRBJ1-5, with D tentatively TRBD1 (5 bases). CDR1 and CDR2 from the germline V gene are LNHNV and YYDKDF (reference sequence). The CDR3 totals 14 residues. Trimming took 3 bases from V and 6 from J, leaving 12 bases between them. For the CDR3, the DNA is TGTGCCACCAGCAGCGTTCAGGGAAGTCAGCCCCAGCATTTT. It codes for CATSSVQGSQPQHF.

This clonotype was counted a few times. The chain couples TRBV7-2 to TRBJ2-3; D is possibly TRBD2 (5 bases). From germline, CDR1 is SGHTA and CDR2 FQGNSA. This CDR3 contains 14 residues. V was trimmed by 5 bases and J by 4 bases, leaving 13 bases between them. The CDR3 spells CASSRRLYADTQYF. In DNA, the CDR3 is TGTGCCAGCAGCCGACGACTATATGCAGATACGCAGTATTTT.

The chain couples TRBV28 to TRBJ1-1; D might be TRBD1 (5 bases). V was cut by 5 bases and J by 5 bases, with 21 bases left in between. The germline CDR1 and CDR2 sequences are MDHEN and SYDVKM. The CDR3 has 16 residues. The CDR3 DNA is TGTGCCAGCAGTCCCCTTGGGAGGGGCGTGAGGACTGAAGCTTTCTTT. Amino acids: CASSPLGRGVRTEAFF.